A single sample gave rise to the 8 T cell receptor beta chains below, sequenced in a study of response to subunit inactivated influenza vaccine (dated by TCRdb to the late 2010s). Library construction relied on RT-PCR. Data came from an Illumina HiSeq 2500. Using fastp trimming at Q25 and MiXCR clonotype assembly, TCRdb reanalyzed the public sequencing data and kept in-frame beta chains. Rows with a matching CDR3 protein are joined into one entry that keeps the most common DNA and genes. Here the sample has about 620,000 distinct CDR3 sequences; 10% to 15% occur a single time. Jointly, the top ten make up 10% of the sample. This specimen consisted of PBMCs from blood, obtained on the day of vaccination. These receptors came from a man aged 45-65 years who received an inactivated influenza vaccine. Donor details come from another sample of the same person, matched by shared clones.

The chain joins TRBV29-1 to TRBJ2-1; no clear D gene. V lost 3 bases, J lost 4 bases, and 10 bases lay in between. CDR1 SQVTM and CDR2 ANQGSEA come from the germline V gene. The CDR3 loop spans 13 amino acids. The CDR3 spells CSVDPKAYNEQFF. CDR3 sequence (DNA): TGCAGCGTTGACCCAAAGGCTTACAATGAGCAGTTCTTC.

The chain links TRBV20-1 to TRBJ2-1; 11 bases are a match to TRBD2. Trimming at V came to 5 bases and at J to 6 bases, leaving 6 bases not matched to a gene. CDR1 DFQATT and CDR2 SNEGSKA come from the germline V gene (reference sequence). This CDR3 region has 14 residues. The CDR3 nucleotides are TGCAGTGCTTCGACTAGCGGGGTGGCCAATGAGCAGTTCTTC. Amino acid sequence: CSASTSGVANEQFF.

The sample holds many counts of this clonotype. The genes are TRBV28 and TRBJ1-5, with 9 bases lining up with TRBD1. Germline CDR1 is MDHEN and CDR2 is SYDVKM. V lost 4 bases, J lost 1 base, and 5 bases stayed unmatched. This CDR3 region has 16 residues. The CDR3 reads CASSSIQGASNQPQHF. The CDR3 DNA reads TGTGCCAGCAGTTCAATACAGGGGGCCAGCAATCAGCCCCAGCATTTT.

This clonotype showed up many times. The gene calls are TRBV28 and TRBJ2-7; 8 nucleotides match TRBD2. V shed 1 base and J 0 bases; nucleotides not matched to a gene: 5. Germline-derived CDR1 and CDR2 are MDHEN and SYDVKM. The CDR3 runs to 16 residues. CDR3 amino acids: CASSLLAGTSSYEQYF. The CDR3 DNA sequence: TGTGCCAGCAGTTTATTGGCCGGGACTAGCTCCTACGAGCAGTACTTC.

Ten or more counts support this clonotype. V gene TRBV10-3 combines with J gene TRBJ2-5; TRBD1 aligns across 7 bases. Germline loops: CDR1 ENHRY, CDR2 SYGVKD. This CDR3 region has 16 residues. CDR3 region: CASRPGQLFVQETQYF. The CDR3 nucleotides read TGTGCTTCCCGACCGGGACAGCTATTTGTTCAAGAGACCCAGTACTTC.

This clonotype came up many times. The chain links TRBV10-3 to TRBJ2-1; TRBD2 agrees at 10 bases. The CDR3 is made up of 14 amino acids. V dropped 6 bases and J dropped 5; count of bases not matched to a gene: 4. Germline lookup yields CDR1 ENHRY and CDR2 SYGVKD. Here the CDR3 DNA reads TGTGCCATCAGCCTAGCGGGAGAGAACAATGAGCAGTTCTTC. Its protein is CAISLAGENNEQFF.

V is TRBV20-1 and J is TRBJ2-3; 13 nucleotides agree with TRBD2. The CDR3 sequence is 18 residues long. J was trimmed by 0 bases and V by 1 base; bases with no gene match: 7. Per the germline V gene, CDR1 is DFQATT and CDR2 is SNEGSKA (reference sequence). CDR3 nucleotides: TGCAGTGCTAGAGCCGGGACTAGCGGGACCCTAAGCACAGATACGCAGTATTTT. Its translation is CSARAGTSGTLSTDTQYF.

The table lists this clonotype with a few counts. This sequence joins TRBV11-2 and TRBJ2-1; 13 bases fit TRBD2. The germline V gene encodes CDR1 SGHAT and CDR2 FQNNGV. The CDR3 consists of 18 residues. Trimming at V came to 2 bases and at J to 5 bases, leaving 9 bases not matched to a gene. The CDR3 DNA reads TGTGCCAGCAGCTTATTGATCGGGACTAGCGGGACCGACAATGAGCAGTTCTTC. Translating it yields CASSLLIGTSGTDNEQFF. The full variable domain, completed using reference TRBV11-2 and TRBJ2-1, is EAGVAQSPRYKIIEKRQSVAFWCNPISGHATLYWYQQILGQGPKLLIQFQNNGVVDDSQLPKDRFSAERLKGVDSTLKIQPAKLEDSAVYLCASSLLIGTSGTDNEQFFGPGTRLTVL.